A single sample gave rise to the 27 T cell receptor beta chains below, sequenced in a study of control samples from healthy donors and cancer patients. Libraries were prepared by immunoSEQ multiplex PCR; TCRdb keeps only in-frame clonotypes and omits some of them. The sample has 150,000 to 200,000 clones, roughly 89% seen once. What was sequenced was blood. Receptor source: a woman between 45 and 65 years old in good health.

As DNA, the CDR3 is TGTGCCACCCTACTAGCGGGGACATACGAGCAGTACTTC. It encodes CATLLAGTYEQYF. The rearrangement links TRBV15 to TRBJ2-7, with 10 bases lining up with TRBD2. CDR1 is LNHNV, CDR2 YYDKDF, per germline (reference sequence). CDR3 length equals 13 residues. The V segment lost 8 bases and the J segment 4 bases; nucleotides outside the gene matches: 5.

The chain recombines TRBV3-1 (or the pseudogene TRBV3-2) with TRBJ2-1; D may be TRBD2 (6 bases). The ends were cut back, 3 bases at V and 2 bases at J, with 17 bases in the middle. Germline-derived CDR1 and CDR2 are LGHDT and YNNKEL (reference sequence). This CDR3 comprises 17 residues. The chain's CDR3 is CASSHIGGRTAYNEQFF. The CDR3 nucleotides read TGTGCCAGCAGCCATATTGGAGGGCGAACGGCCTACAATGAGCAGTTCTTC.

The rearrangement joins TRBV4-3 to TRBJ2-3; D gene unclear. The V end lost 0 bases, the J end lost 4 bases, and 11 bases lay between the germline ends. The CDR3 contains 15 residues. The V gene's germline CDR1 is LGHNA and CDR2 YSLEER. Here the CDR3 DNA reads TGCGCCAGCAGCCAAGACGCAGTCCGCGCAGATACGCAGTATTTT. This encodes CASSQDAVRADTQYF.

The V gene is TRBV6-2 or TRBV6-3, the J gene TRBJ2-1; D is ambiguous. The germline V and J ends were trimmed by 3 bases and 0 bases, with 9 bases remaining between them. Germline loops: CDR1 MNHEY, CDR2 SVGEGT. The CDR3 consists of 15 residues. CDR3 residues: CASSYRVSSYNEQFF. The CDR3 DNA reads TGTGCCAGCAGTTATCGGGTGAGCTCCTACAATGAGCAGTTCTTC.

V gene TRBV6-1 combines with J gene TRBJ2-7; the D gene is possibly TRBD1 (6 bases). CDR3 length: 13 residues. Trimming cost V 1 base and J 6 bases, with 10 bases left between them. Germline V gene lookup returns CDR1 MNHNS and CDR2 SASEGT. The CDR3 nucleotides are TGTGCCAGCAGTGAAGAAATCAGGGGCGAGCAGTACTTC. It specifies CASSEEIRGEQYF.

J is TRBJ1-6 and V is TRBV5-1; possibly TRBD1 for D (5 bases). Germline V CDR1 and CDR2: SGHRS, YFSETQ. The CDR3 totals 17 residues. V lost 3 bases, J lost 1 base, and 14 bases lay in between. For the CDR3, the DNA is TGCGCCAGCAGCTGGGCAGGGTCGCCGTCCTATAATTCACCCCTCCACTTT. Translating it yields CASSWAGSPSYNSPLHF. The full variable domain, in which reference TRBV5-1 and TRBJ1-6 provide the parts outside the CDR3, is KAGVTQTPRYLIKTRGQQVTLSCSPISGHRSVSWYQQTPGQGLQFLFEYFSETQRNKGNFPGRFSGRQFSNSRSEMNVSTLELGDSALYLCASSWAGSPSYNSPLHFGNGTRLTVT.

This chain connects TRBV7-2 to TRBJ1-1, with D maybe TRBD1 (6 bases). V was clipped by 3 bases and J by 0 bases, with 14 bases between them. CDR1 is SGHTA and CDR2 is FQGNSA in the germline V gene. CDR3 length: 16 amino acids. CDR3 in amino acids: CASSFKHRVLNTEAFF. CDR3 nucleotides: TGTGCCAGCAGCTTTAAACACAGGGTATTGAACACTGAAGCTTTCTTT.

The J gene is TRBJ1-4, the V gene TRBV27, with D hard to call. This CDR3 has 14 amino acids. Germline V gene lookup returns CDR1 MNHEY and CDR2 SMNVEV (reference sequence). Trimming took off 1 base at V and 7 bases at J, with 10 bases between the two ends. DNA for the CDR3: TGTGCCAGCAGTTTATTGGGAATGGGTGAAAAACTGTTTTTT. This gives the protein CASSLLGMGEKLFF.

CDR3 nucleotides: TGTGCCACCAGTGATCCCACAGACAGCACAGATACGCAGTATTTT. This sequence encodes CATSDPTDSTDTQYF. The V call is TRBV24-1, the J call TRBJ2-3; no clear D. CDR1 and CDR2 (germline): KGHDR, SFDVKD. V was shortened by 3 bases and J by 0 bases, with 9 bases between the two germline ends. The CDR3 length is 15 residues.

The chain has TRBV10-3 and TRBJ2-7, with no clear D. With 5 bases removed from V and 3 bases from J, the gap between germline ends came to 8 bases. The CDR3 loop spans 12 amino acids. CDR1 is ENHRY, CDR2 SYGVKD, per germline. In DNA, the CDR3 is TGTGCCATCAGTACGTCCGGCTACGAGCAGTACTTC. It codes for CAISTSGYEQYF.

J is TRBJ1-1 and V is TRBV19; unclear D gene. The V end was cut by 3 bases, the J end by 5 bases, with 13 bases between. In germline, CDR1 is LNHDA, CDR2 SQIVND (reference sequence). The CDR3 loop spans 14 amino acids. The CDR3 sequence is CASSMIGSLTEAFF. Here the CDR3 DNA reads TGTGCCAGTAGTATGATAGGGTCTTTGACTGAAGCTTTCTTT.

The chain joins TRBV3-1 (or the pseudogene TRBV3-2) to TRBJ2-1; TRBD2 matches 12 bases. V lost 0 bases to trimming and J lost 6 bases; unmatched junction nucleotides: 15. CDR1 and CDR2 (germline): LGHDT, YNNKEL (reference sequence). The CDR3 sequence is 20 residues long. The CDR3 here is CASSQDKYRTSGNGVNEQFF. The CDR3 DNA follows: TGTGCCAGCAGCCAAGATAAATATCGGACTAGCGGGAATGGAGTCAATGAGCAGTTCTTC.

The chain combines TRBV7-2 with TRBJ1-6, with D unclear. The CDR3 runs to 17 residues. V was clipped by 5 bases and J by 1 base, with 15 bases between them. Germline assignment: CDR1 SGHTA and CDR2 FQGNSA. CDR3 in amino acids: CASSLRGRQSYNSPLHF. In DNA form, the CDR3 reads TGTGCCAGCAGCCTTCGTGGGCGGCAATCCTATAATTCACCCCTCCACTTT. Full variable domain (missing parts from reference TRBV7-2 and TRBJ1-6): GAGVSQSPSNKVTEKGKDVELRCDPISGHTALYWYRQSLGQGLEFLIYFQGNSAPDKSGLPSDRFSAERTGGSVSTLTIQRTQQEDSAVYLCASSLRGRQSYNSPLHFGNGTRLTVT.

V gene TRBV7-9 combines with J gene TRBJ1-2; perhaps TRBD1 as D (5 bases). Germline CDR1 SEHNR, CDR2 FQNEAQ (reference sequence). Trimming took off 2 bases at V and 3 bases at J, with 19 bases between the two ends. The CDR3 extends over 17 amino acids. CDR3 in DNA: TGTGCCAGCAGCTTATTAATGACGGACACCTCCTACTATGGCTACACCTTC. Translation gives CASSLLMTDTSYYGYTF.

V and J are TRBV4-1 and TRBJ1-3, with a possible D match to TRBD1 (6 bases). This CDR3 contains 14 residues. V gave up 5 bases and J gave up 2 bases, with 10 bases separating them. Germline V gene data show CDR1 as MGHRA and CDR2 as YSYEKL. The CDR3 is CASSSGETGNTIYF. CDR3 in DNA: TGCGCCAGCAGCTCAGGGGAAACTGGAAACACCATATATTTT.

The gene calls are TRBV28 and TRBJ2-7; D is ambiguous. CDR3 length: 13 residues. Deletions cut 2 bases from V and 2 bases from J, with 7 bases between. The germline gives CDR1 MDHEN, CDR2 SYDVKM. CDR3 amino acids: CASSLEVPYEQYF. CDR3 sequence (DNA): TGTGCCAGCAGTTTAGAGGTTCCCTACGAGCAGTACTTC.

The V gene is TRBV6-5, the J gene TRBJ1-5; D is undetermined. The CDR3 runs to 13 residues. Trimming shortened V by 2 bases and J by 5 bases, and 7 bases separated the two germline ends. CDR1 is MNHEY and CDR2 is SVGAGI in the germline V gene. The CDR3, as DNA: TGTGCCAGCAGTTACAGGAGGGATCAGCCCCAGCATTTT. Encoded protein: CASSYRRDQPQHF.

The chain couples TRBV27 to TRBJ2-5; D not certain. The CDR3 extends over 14 amino acids. CDR1 MNHEY and CDR2 SMNVEV come from the germline V gene (reference sequence). Trimming cost V 6 bases and J 4 bases, with 15 bases left between them. The CDR3 protein is CASSAHGFGETQYF. The DNA of the CDR3 is TGTGCCAGCAGCGCACATGGGTTCGGAGAGACCCAGTACTTC.

The chain couples TRBV6-5 to TRBJ2-3, with D tentatively TRBD2 (5 bases). The CDR3 contains 14 residues. Deletions cut 4 bases from V and 3 bases from J, with 11 bases between. CDR1 is MNHEY and CDR2 is SVGAGI in the germline V gene. The CDR3 nucleotides are TGTGCCAGCAGTTCTAGCCCCAGAACAGATACGCAGTATTTT. Translation: CASSSSPRTDTQYF.

The chain carries TRBV28 and TRBJ2-7, with no clear D. From germline, CDR1 is MDHEN and CDR2 SYDVKM. CDR3 size: 14 residues. V lost 6 bases and J 9 bases, leaving 21 bases between the germline ends. CDR3 coding DNA: TGTGCCAGCAGGCCGAACCTGAGGTACGAAGGGCAGTACTTC. It specifies CASRPNLRYEGQYF.

The chain couples TRBV19 to TRBJ2-7; 11 nucleotides match TRBD2. The length of the CDR3 is 15 residues. V shed 4 bases and J 3 bases; nucleotides not matched to a gene: 5. Germline CDR1 reads LNHDA; CDR2 reads SQIVND (reference sequence). Here the CDR3 DNA reads TGTGCCAGTAGTACAATCGGGACTAGCGGCTACGAGCAGTACTTC. Translated: CASSTIGTSGYEQYF.

The CDR3 protein is CASSLELMNTEAFF. The DNA for the CDR3 is TGTGCCAGCAGCTTGGAGCTCATGAACACTGAAGCTTTCTTT. The chain is built from TRBV5-4 and TRBJ1-1; D uncertain. The CDR3 is 14 amino acids. CDR1 is SGHNT and CDR2 is YYREEE in the germline V gene (reference sequence). V was trimmed by 0 bases and J by 0 bases, leaving 6 bases between them.

The chain carries TRBV7-9 and TRBJ1-6; no clear D. The CDR3 sequence is 17 residues long. CDR1 is SEHNR, CDR2 FQNEAQ, per germline (reference sequence). Trimming cost V 2 bases and J 0 bases, with 11 bases left between them. The CDR3 DNA follows: TGTGCCAGCAGCTTATCCGACGGAATCTCCTATAATTCACCCCTCCACTTT. Translation gives CASSLSDGISYNSPLHF.

This chain connects TRBV4-3 to TRBJ1-4; weak D call: TRBD1 (5 bases). There are 13 residues in the CDR3. CDR1 and CDR2 (germline): LGHNA, YSLEER. V was trimmed by 4 bases and J by 16 bases, leaving 19 bases between them. The CDR3 DNA sequence: TGCGCCAGCAGCCTTAAAATCGGGGGTGTGGCGTTTTTT. Its protein product is CASSLKIGGVAFF.

This chain joins TRBV6-5 and TRBJ2-5; possible D gene TRBD2, 6 bases. The CDR3 is made up of 13 amino acids. CDR1 is MNHEY, CDR2 SVGAGI, per germline. The V and J ends lost 4 bases and 1 base respectively, with 7 bases between them. CDR3: CASSWTIQETQYF. The CDR3 DNA follows: TGTGCCAGCAGTTGGACTATCCAAGAGACCCAGTACTTC.

V is TRBV29-1 and J is TRBJ1-1; 7 bases are shared with TRBD1. The CDR3 is made up of 14 amino acids. The junction had 5 bases not matched to a gene; V was cut back by 4 bases and J by 0 bases. CDR1 is SQVTM, CDR2 ANQGSEA, per germline. CDR3 sequence (DNA): TGCAGCGTTGCTACGGGACAGCTGAACACTGAAGCTTTCTTT. Its translation: CSVATGQLNTEAFF.

This clone was observed a single time. The V gene is TRBV11-2, the J gene TRBJ1-2; the match to TRBD1 covers 10 bases. The germline V gene has CDR1 SGHAT and CDR2 FQNNGV. With 7 bases clipped from V and 4 bases from J, the junction kept 12 bases outside the gene matches. This CDR3 region has 16 residues. The DNA for the CDR3 is TGTGCCAGCAATTTAACGGACAGGGGGGCCCTCTATGGCTACACCTTC. It specifies CASNLTDRGALYGYTF.